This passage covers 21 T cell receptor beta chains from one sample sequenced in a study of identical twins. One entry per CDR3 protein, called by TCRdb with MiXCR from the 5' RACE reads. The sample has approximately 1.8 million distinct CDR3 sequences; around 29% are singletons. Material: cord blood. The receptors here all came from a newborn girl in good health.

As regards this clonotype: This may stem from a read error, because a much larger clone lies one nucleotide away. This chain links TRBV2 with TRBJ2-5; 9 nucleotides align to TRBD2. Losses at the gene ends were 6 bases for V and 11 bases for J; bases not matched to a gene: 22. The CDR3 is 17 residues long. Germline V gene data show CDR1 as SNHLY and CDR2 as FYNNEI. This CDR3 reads CASRGKWREGRGNEQYF. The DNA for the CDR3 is TGTGCCAGCAGAGGAAAGTGGCGGGAGGGCCGAGGCAATGAGCAGTACTTC.

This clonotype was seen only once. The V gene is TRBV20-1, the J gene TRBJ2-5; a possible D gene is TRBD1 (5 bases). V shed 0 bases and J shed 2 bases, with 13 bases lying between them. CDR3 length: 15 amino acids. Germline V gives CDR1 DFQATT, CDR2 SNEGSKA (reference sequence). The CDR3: CSARDQGRDQETQYF. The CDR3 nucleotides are TGCAGTGCTAGAGATCAGGGAAGGGATCAAGAGACCCAGTACTTC.

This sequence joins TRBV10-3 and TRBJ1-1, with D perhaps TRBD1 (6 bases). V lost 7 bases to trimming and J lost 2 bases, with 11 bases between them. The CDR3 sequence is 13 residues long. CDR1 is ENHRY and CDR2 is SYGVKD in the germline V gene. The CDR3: CAINPGVNTEAFF. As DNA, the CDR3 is TGTGCCATCAATCCAGGGGTAAACACTGAAGCTTTCTTT.

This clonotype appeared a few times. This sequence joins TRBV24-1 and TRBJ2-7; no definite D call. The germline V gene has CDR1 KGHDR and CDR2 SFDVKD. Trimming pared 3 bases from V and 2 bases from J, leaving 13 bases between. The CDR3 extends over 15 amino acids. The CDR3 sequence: CATSDDSGPTYEQYF. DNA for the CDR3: TGTGCCACCAGTGATGATTCCGGGCCGACCTACGAGCAGTACTTC.

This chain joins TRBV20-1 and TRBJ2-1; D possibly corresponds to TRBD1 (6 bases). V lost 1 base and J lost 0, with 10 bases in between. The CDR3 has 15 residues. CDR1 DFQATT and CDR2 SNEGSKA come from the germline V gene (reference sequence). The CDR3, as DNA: TGCAGTGCTAGAGCCCTAGGGGGCTCCTACAATGAGCAGTTCTTC. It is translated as CSARALGGSYNEQFF.

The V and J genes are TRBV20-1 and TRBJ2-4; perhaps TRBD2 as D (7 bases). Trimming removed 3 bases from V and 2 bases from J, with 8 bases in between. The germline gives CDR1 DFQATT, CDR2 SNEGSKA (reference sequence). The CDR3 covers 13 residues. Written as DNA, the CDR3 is TGCAGTGCTAGGCGGGGGCCCAAAAACATTCAGTACTTC. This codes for CSARRGPKNIQYF.

CDR3 sequence (DNA): TGCAGCGTTATCAGACAGGATGGGGAAGCTTTCTTT. As protein: CSVIRQDGEAFF. The chain combines TRBV29-1 with TRBJ1-1; a weak D match, TRBD1 (6 bases). V lost 5 bases and J lost 8, with 15 bases in between. Germline CDR1 is SQVTM and CDR2 is ANQGSEA. This CDR3 region has 12 residues.

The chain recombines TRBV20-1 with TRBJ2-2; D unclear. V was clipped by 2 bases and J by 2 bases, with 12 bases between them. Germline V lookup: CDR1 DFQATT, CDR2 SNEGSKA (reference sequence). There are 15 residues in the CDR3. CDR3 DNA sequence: TGCAGTGCTAGACTTGGCCCCCTAAACACCGGGGAGCTGTTTTTT. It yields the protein CSARLGPLNTGELFF.

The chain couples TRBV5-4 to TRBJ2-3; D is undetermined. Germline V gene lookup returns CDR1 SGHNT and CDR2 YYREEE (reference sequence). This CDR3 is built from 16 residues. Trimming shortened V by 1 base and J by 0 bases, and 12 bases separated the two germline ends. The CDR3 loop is CASSLRGQPSTDTQYF. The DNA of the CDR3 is TGTGCCAGCAGCTTGAGAGGCCAGCCTAGCACAGATACGCAGTATTTT.

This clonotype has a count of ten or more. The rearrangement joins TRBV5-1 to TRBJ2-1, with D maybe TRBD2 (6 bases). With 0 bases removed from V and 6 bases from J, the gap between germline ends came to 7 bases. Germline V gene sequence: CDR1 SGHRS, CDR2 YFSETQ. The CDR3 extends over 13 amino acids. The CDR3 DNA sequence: TGCGCCAGCAGCTTGGCGGGGGTCAATGAGCAGTTCTTC. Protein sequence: CASSLAGVNEQFF.

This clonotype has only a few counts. The CDR3 loop is CASSQGGGLGRGSYSYNEQFF. CDR3 sequence (DNA): TGTGCCAGCAGCCAAGGGGGAGGACTAGGTCGGGGATCATACTCCTACAATGAGCAGTTCTTC. This chain uses TRBV4-2 with TRBJ2-1, with 7 nucleotides matching TRBD2. The J segment lost 0 bases and the V segment lost 1 base, leaving 18 bases of the junction unmatched. CDR1 and CDR2 from the germline V gene are LGHNA and YNFKEQ. The CDR3 contains 21 residues.

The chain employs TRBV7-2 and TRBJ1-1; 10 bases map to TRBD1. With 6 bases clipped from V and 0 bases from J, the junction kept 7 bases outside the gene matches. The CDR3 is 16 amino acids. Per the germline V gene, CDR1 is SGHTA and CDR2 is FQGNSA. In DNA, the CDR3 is TGTGCCAGCAGGACGACAGGGGGCCTAATGAACACTGAAGCTTTCTTT. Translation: CASRTTGGLMNTEAFF.

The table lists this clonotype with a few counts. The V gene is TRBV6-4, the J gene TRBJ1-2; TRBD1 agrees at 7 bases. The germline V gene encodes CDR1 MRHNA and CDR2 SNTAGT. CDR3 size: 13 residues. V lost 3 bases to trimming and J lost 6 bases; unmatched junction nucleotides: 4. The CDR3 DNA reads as TGTGCCAGCAGTGATGACAGGGTCCATGGCTACACCTTC. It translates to CASSDDRVHGYTF.

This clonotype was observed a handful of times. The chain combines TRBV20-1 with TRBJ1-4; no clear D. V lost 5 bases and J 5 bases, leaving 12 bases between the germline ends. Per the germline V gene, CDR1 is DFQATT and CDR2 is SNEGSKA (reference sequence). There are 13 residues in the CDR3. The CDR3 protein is CSAPSGRNEKLFF. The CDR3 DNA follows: TGCAGTGCTCCTTCGGGTCGGAATGAAAAACTGTTTTTT.

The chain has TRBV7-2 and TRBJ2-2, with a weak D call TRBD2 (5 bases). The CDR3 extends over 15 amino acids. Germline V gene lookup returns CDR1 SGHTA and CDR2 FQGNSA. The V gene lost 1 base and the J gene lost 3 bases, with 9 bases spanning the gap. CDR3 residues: CASSLELVDTGELFF. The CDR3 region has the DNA TGTGCCAGCAGCTTAGAACTAGTCGACACCGGGGAGCTGTTTTTT.

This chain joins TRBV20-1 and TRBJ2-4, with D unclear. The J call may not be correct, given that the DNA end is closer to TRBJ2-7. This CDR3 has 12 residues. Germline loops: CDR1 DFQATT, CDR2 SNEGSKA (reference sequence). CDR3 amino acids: CSAISQVYEQYF. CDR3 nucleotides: TGCAGTGCTATATCGCAAGTTTACGAGCAGTACTTC.

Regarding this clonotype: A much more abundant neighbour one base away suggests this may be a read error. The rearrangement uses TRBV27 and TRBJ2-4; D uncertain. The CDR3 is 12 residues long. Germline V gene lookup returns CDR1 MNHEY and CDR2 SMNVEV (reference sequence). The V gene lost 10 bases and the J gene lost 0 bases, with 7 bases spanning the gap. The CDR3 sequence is CATGSAKNIQYF. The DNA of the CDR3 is TGTGCCACCGGTTCAGCCAAAAACATTCAGTACTTC.

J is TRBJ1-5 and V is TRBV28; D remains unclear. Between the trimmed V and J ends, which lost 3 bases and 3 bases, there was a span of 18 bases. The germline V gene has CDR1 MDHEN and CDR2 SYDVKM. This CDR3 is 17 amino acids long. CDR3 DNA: TGTGCCAGCAGTTTTTGGAAAGGATGGACCCCCAATCAGCCCCAGCATTTT. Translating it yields CASSFWKGWTPNQPQHF.

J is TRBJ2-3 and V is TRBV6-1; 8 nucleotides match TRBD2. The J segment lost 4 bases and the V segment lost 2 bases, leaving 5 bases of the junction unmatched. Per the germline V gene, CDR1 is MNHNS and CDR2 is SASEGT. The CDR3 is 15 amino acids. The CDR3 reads CASSESGGPSDTQYF. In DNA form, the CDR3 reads TGTGCCAGCAGTGAATCGGGGGGGCCTTCAGATACGCAGTATTTT.

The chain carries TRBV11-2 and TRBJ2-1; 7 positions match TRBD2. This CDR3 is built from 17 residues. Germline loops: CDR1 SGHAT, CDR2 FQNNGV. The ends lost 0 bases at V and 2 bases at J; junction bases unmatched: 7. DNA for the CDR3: TGTGCCAGCAGCTTAGATCATCAGCGGGGCCCCTACAATGAGCAGTTCTTC. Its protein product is CASSLDHQRGPYNEQFF.

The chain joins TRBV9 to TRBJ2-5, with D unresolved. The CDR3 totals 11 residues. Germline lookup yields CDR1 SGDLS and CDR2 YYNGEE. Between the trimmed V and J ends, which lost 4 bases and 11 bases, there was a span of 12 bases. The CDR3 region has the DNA TGTGCCAGCAGCTCGGTAGATGAGCAGTACTTC. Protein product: CASSSVDEQYF.